This TCR beta chain derives from a study of neurological immune-mediated disorders (dated by TCRdb to about 2019). About the full investigation: Using UMI-based sequencing, the study compared peripheral blood TCR-beta repertoires from patients with HTLV-I-associated myelopathy (HAM/TSP), patients with multiple sclerosis, and healthy controls. The 90 to 120 TCR-beta libraries covered PBMC samples along with longitudinal samples, technical triplicates, and paired sorted CD4+ and CD8+ T-cell subsets. Longitudinal HAM/TSP donors and healthy donors each had 3 time-points at intervals of about 3-45 months. The cohort comprised some 71 subjects: roughly 14 HAM/TSP patients, some 35 multiple sclerosis patients and 20 or so healthy controls. What the authors observed across the whole study: TCR clonal expansion was greatest in HAM/TSP patients and smallest in MS patients, who ranked below even healthy controls. Expanded clones from different subjects shared no identical CDR3 amino acid sequences, which suggests that TCR-beta repertoires were private in all groups.

The sample's time point, from its label and the paper: longitudinal time-point 1 (baseline). The healthy controls were volunteers from a blood bank in Maryland, USA. For unsorted PBMC libraries, 2 million PBMCs were used after storage in RNAlater at -80 degrees C until RNA extraction. Peripheral blood was subjected to Ficoll-Hypaque density gradient centrifugation to isolate PBMCs, which were then cryopreserved in liquid nitrogen. To synthesize cDNA, template-switch 5'RACE was performed with a primer carrying a 10-nucleotide random unique molecular identifier so that each TCR transcript was tagged. Over 200 million TCR-beta sequences, covering 15-18 subjects, were produced in each sequencing run. The RNeasy kit was used to extract total RNA. Using the KAPA Real-time Library Amplification kit, TCR-beta VDJ regions were amplified with primers for the TCR constant region and the 5'RACE anchor. A first PCR added sample indexes and Illumina adaptors, after which a second PCR increased the library yield. After Ampure bead purification, the TCR product of roughly 650 bp was size-selected on a 2% E-gel SizeSelection system. Before pooling, library quality was checked on a Bioanalyzer, concentration was measured with Qubit, and libraries were quantified with the Kapa Library Quantification kit. An Illumina HiSeq 2500 sequenced the libraries paired-end 2 x 150 bp. To increase sequence diversity, 25-30% phiX was spiked into each library pool. Turning to the authors' computational methods: Quality-filtered reads were processed with the UMI-based MiGEC pipeline, which removed over 80% of raw TCR sequences during error correction. IMGT germline references were used for aligning VDJ genes, and each clonotype was defined as a unique CDR3 amino acid sequence together with its V-J genes. Clonal expansion, Shannon diversity, and CDR3 relatedness (CalcPairwiseDistances, ClusterSamples) were evaluated with VDJtools, and phylogenetic trees were built with CLCbio workbench. Expanded clones were defined as having at least 8 unique UMIs, based on coefficient-of-variation modelling across technical triplicates. TCRdb ran its own pipeline on the public reads, namely fastp trimming at Q25 and MiXCR clone calling, and kept in-frame beta chains. Each CDR3 protein appears once, grouped with its most common genes and DNA. For this entry, the V and J calls and clone size follow TCRdb and not the study's own pipeline. Here the sample has more than 70,000 distinct CDR3 sequences; 10% occur a single time. Of the sample, around a tenth falls within the top ten clones.

The V end loses 0 bases and the J end loses 4 bases, and a stretch of 9 bases separates them. From the germline V gene (reference sequence), CDR1 is LNHNV and CDR2 is YYDKDF. The CDR3 goes from the cysteine to the phenylalanine over 14 residues. Only CDR3 DNA is held: 42 bases, read in frame from base 1. Ten or more counts support this clonotype. Its antigen has not been determined. Nothing much larger sits one base from this clone, and base qualities are not available. This sequence originates from a man under 40 in good health. The chain is assembled from TRBV15 and TRBJ2-5; TRBD2 is a weak D gene call, 5 bases matching. The specimen was PBMCs. At the DNA level, the sequence is TGTGCCACCAGCAGAGATGGGAGTGGAGAGACCCAGTACTTC. Translated, this gives CATSRDGSGETQYF.